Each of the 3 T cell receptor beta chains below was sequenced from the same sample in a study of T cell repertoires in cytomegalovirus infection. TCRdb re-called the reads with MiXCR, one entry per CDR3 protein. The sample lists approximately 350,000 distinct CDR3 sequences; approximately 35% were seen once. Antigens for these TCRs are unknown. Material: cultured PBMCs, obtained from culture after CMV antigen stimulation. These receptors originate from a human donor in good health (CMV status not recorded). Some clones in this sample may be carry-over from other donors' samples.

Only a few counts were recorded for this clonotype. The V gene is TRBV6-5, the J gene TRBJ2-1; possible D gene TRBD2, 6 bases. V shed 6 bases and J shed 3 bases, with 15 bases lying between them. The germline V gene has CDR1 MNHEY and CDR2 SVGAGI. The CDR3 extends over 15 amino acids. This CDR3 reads CASRRGRYVYNEQFF. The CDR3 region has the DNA TGTGCCAGCAGACGGGGGAGGTATGTCTACAATGAGCAGTTCTTC.

CDR3 bases: TGTGCCAGCTCACCCACGTTAGCCTACAATGAGCAGTTCTTC. This gives the protein CASSPTLAYNEQFF. This sequence joins TRBV18 and TRBJ2-1; D not resolved. Germline V gene lookup returns CDR1 KGHSH and CDR2 LQKENI. The V and J ends lost 3 bases and 2 bases respectively, with 8 bases between them. The CDR3 covers 14 residues. The whole variable domain, remainder taken from reference TRBV18 and TRBJ2-1, is NAGVMQNPRHLVRRRGQEARLRCSPMKGHSHVYWYRQLPEEGLKFMVYLQKENIIDESGMPKERFSAEFPKEGPSILRIQQVVRGDSAAYFCASSPTLAYNEQFFGPGTRLTVL.

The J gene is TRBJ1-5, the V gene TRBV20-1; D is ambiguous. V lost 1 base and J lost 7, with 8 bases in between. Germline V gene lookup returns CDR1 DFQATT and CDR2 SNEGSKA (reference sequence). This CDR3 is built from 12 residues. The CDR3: CSARGQNQPQHF. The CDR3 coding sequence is TGCAGTGCTAGAGGGCAGAACCAGCCCCAGCATTTT.